The 12 T cell receptor beta chains given below trace back to one sample, sequenced in a study of blood T cells in healthy people across ages. The use of a sample-barcoded 5' primer and a J-beta primer mix characterized a second PCR of about 6 to 11 cycles. TCRdb recomputed calls from the 5' RACE reads with MiXCR, one row per CDR3 protein. The repertoire includes about 1 million distinct CDR3 sequences, under 30% of them detected once, and approximately 0.79% sits in the top ten. These data were likewise used in another study, on T cells of mothers and their children.

Sequenced input: blood. Receptors originate from a girl between 2 and 10 years old in good health.

The V gene is TRBV29-1, the J gene TRBJ2-6; D ambiguous. The V and J ends lost 1 base and 2 bases respectively, with 3 bases between them. The CDR3 spans 13 residues. CDR1 is SQVTM, CDR2 ANQGSEA, per germline. CDR3 bases: TGCAGCGTTGAAGTCACTGGGGCCAACGTCCTGACTTTC. Its protein product is CSVEVTGANVLTF. The whole variable domain, filled in from reference TRBV29-1 and TRBJ2-6, reads SAVISQKPSRDICQRGTSLTIQCQVDSQVTMMFWYRQQPGQSLTLIATANQGSEATYESGFVIDKFPISRPNLTFSTLTVSNMSPEDSSIYLCSVEVTGANVLTFGAGSRLTVL.

The genes are TRBV12-3 or TRBV12-4 and TRBJ2-7; D is unresolved. V lost 6 bases to trimming and J lost 2 bases, with 11 bases between them. The length of the CDR3 is 13 residues. CDR3 in amino acids: CASSTDGPYEQYF. DNA for the CDR3: TGTGCCAGCAGCACAGACGGACCCTACGAGCAGTACTTC.

The chain couples TRBV6-5 to TRBJ2-7; 7 positions match TRBD1. V gave up 6 bases and J gave up 8 bases; unmatched junction bases: 7. The V gene's germline CDR1 is MNHEY and CDR2 SVGAGI. The CDR3 runs 12 residues. For the CDR3, the DNA is TGTGCCAGCAGACGCCGGGACAGTCAGCAGTACTTC. Protein sequence: CASRRRDSQQYF.

The chain uses TRBV3-1 and TRBJ2-5; perhaps D is TRBD1 or TRBD2 (6 bases each). The CDR3 spans 14 residues. CDR1 and CDR2 from the germline V gene are LGHDT and YNNKEL (reference sequence). Trimming removed 2 bases from V and 7 bases from J, with 14 bases in between. The CDR3 DNA is TGTGCCAGCAGCCAACACGGGGGCCCGGGGACCCAGTACTTC. Translating gives CASSQHGGPGTQYF.

The rearrangement uses TRBV19 and TRBJ2-3, with 8 bases aligning to TRBD2. The germline V gene encodes CDR1 LNHDA and CDR2 SQIVND (reference sequence). The CDR3 contains 16 residues. The trim removed 5 bases at V and 1 base at J, leaving 8 bases unmatched. The CDR3 nucleotides are TGTGCCAGTAGTCACCCGGGGGGGTCCGGCACAGATACGCAGTATTTT. Encoded protein: CASSHPGGSGTDTQYF.

This clonotype appeared a few times. This rearrangement joins TRBV12-3 or TRBV12-4 to TRBJ2-4, with 8 bases identical to TRBD2. The CDR3 is made up of 14 amino acids. Trimming at V came to 6 bases and at J to 6 bases, leaving 7 bases not matched to a gene. Here the CDR3 reads CASSLGSGGNIQYF. CDR3 nucleotides: TGTGCCAGCAGCCTAGGGAGCGGGGGAAACATTCAGTACTTC.

The chain recombines TRBV20-1 with TRBJ2-4; TRBD1 aligns across 10 bases. V lost 5 bases and J lost 7; bases outside the gene matches: 11. The CDR3 sequence is 15 residues long. Germline V CDR1 and CDR2: DFQATT, SNEGSKA (reference sequence). The CDR3 is CSAGIGPGQGNIQYF. The CDR3 nucleotides read TGCAGTGCTGGGATAGGCCCGGGACAGGGGAACATTCAGTACTTC.

V gene TRBV9 combines with J gene TRBJ2-3; TRBD2 matches at 7 bases. This CDR3 spans 15 amino acids. Unmatched junction bases numbered 7, after V lost 0 bases and J lost 6 bases. Looked up from germline, CDR1 is SGDLS and CDR2 is YYNGEE. The CDR3 DNA sequence: TGTGCCAGCAGCGTAGGGGGAGGGCCGTGGGATACGCAGTATTTT. Residues: CASSVGGGPWDTQYF.

This clonotype was detected only a few times. This CDR3 reads CASSLGLTSNEQYF. As DNA, the CDR3 is TGTGCCAGCAGCTTGGGTCTGACTAGCAACGAGCAGTACTTC. The V call is TRBV7-2, the J call TRBJ2-1; 7 positions agree with TRBD2. The J call may be incorrect, as the DNA end agrees better with TRBJ2-7. The CDR3 totals 14 residues. CDR1 SGHTA and CDR2 FQGNSA come from the germline V gene.

This clonotype was observed a few times. The chain combines TRBV3-1 with TRBJ2-5; D uncertain. V lost 0 bases, J lost 2 bases, and 19 bases lay in between. The CDR3 length is 18 residues. The germline V gene has CDR1 LGHDT and CDR2 YNNKEL (reference sequence). The CDR3 sequence is CASSQESGRRAAQETQYF. CDR3 DNA sequence: TGTGCCAGCAGCCAAGAAAGTGGACGGCGAGCAGCACAAGAGACCCAGTACTTC.

A few counts support this clonotype. This chain uses TRBV11-2 with TRBJ2-1; no reliable D call. V lost 3 bases and J 14 bases, leaving 20 bases between the germline ends. The CDR3 has 14 amino acids. The V gene's germline CDR1 is SGHAT and CDR2 FQNNGV. The CDR3 region is CASSFFLDWRDKFF. CDR3 nucleotide sequence: TGTGCCAGCAGCTTTTTTCTTGATTGGAGAGACAAGTTCTTC.

This clonotype was counted at least ten times. The rearrangement uses TRBV3-1 and TRBJ2-7; 8 nucleotides match TRBD1. V was pared by 2 bases and J by 1 base, with 1 base of the junction left unmatched. Germline assignment: CDR1 LGHDT and CDR2 YNNKEL (reference sequence). CDR3 length: 14 amino acids. The CDR3 here is CASSQRQGSYEQYF. Here the CDR3 DNA reads TGTGCCAGCAGCCAAAGACAGGGGTCCTACGAGCAGTACTTC.